A selection of T cell receptor beta chains follows, all from one sample in a study of cytomegalovirus exposure and HLA in healthy donors. TCRdb keeps only in-frame clones here, not all; method: immunoSEQ multiplex PCR. The sample has about 140,000 clones, 80% seen once; the top ten hold about 4.4%. Sequencing was done on a sample of PBMCs. The receptor source for this set is a man younger than 45 in good health. Each CDR3 is given with its conserved first and last residue. Fields, in order: clone size, D gene, J gene, V gene, CDR3 length, CDR3 DNA, CDR3 protein. The D gene is left open where the match is weak. Only some rows state a clone size, as once, few, many or a class for expanded clones.

>NA|NA|TRBJ2-7|TRBV2|13
TGTGCCAGCACCGGGCGAGGGGGAGACGAGCAGTACTTC
CASTGRGGDEQYF
>NA|TRBD2|TRBJ2-7|TRBV7-9|18
TGTTCCAGCAGCGCCACGGGACTAGCGGGATGGGACCTCGACGAGCAGTACTTC
CSSSATGLAGWDLDEQYF
>NA|TRBD1|TRBJ1-5|TRBV2|16
TGTGCCAGCAGTGAAGCGTCAGGGGGCTACAATCAGCCCCAGCATTTT
CASSEASGGYNQPQHF
>NA|TRBD2|TRBJ2-7|TRBV9|14
TGTGCCAGCAGCCGGACTAGCGGGATCTACGAGCAGTACTTC
CASSRTSGIYEQYF
>NA|NA|TRBJ1-1|TRBV5-4|15
TGTGCCAGCAGCTTGGATTTCGGGGTCGCCACTGAAGCTTTCTTT
CASSLDFGVATEAFF
>NA|NA|TRBJ1-4|TRBV11-2|15
TGTGCCAGCAGTGAACAGGGTGCCACTAATGAAAAACTGTTTTTT
CASSEQGATNEKLFF
>few|TRBD1|TRBJ2-7|TRBV6-5|14
TGTGCCAGCACCCCCGGGACAGGGATCTACGAGCAGTACTTC
CASTPGTGIYEQYF
>NA|NA|TRBJ2-7|TRBV7-9|15
TGTGCCAGCAGCTGGGGGGGGACAGGCAACTACGAGCAGTACTTC
CASSWGGTGNYEQYF
>NA|NA|TRBJ2-1|TRBV7-8|15
TGTGCCAGCAGCTTTAGGGGACTTTACTACAATGAGCAGTTCTTC
CASSFRGLYYNEQFF
>NA|TRBD1|TRBJ2-1|TRBV18|17
TGTGCCAGCTCACCACCGTATAGTAGACAGGGGGGTAATGAGCAGTTCTTC
CASSPPYSRQGGNEQFF
>NA|NA|TRBJ2-1|TRBV9|14
TGTGCCAGCAGCCCAGGTTCGGCCCCTAATGAGCAGTTCTTC
CASSPGSAPNEQFF
>NA|TRBD2|TRBJ2-1|TRBV19|13
TGTGCCAGTAGTACTAGCGGGAGGAATGAGCAGTTCTTC
CASSTSGRNEQFF
>once|TRBD1|TRBJ2-7|TRBV5-6|14
TGTGCCAGCAGCCTACAGGGGGCCCACTACGAGCAGTACTTC
CASSLQGAHYEQYF
>once|NA|TRBJ2-1|TRBV19|13
TGTGCCAGTAGTATTCCGGGAAGCAATGAGCAGTTCTTC
CASSIPGSNEQFF
>NA|NA|TRBJ1-4|TRBV6-5|14
TGTGCCAGCAGTCCGGAGGTCGGAAATGAAAAACTGTTTTTT
CASSPEVGNEKLFF
>NA|TRBD1|TRBJ2-6|TRBV5-1|17
TGCGCCAGCAGGGAAGGACAGGGGTTTTCTGGGGCCAACGTCCTGACTTTC
CASREGQGFSGANVLTF
>NA|NA|TRBJ2-3|TRBV9|17
TGTGCCAGCAGCATATTATTCGGGGGCCGGGAGGCAGATACGCAGTATTTT
CASSILFGGREADTQYF
>NA|TRBD1|TRBJ2-7|TRBV7-9|15
TGTGCCAGCAGCTGGTTTGGGACAGGGGGTCTCGAGCAGTACTTC
CASSWFGTGGLEQYF
>NA|TRBD1|TRBJ2-4|TRBV4-3|15
TGCGCCAGCAGCCAACAGACAGGGGTCAAAAACATTCAGTACTTC
CASSQQTGVKNIQYF
>NA|NA|TRBJ2-7|TRBV6-6|12
TGTGCCAGCACCGGGACTGTCTACGAGCAGTACTTC
CASTGTVYEQYF
>NA|TRBD2|TRBJ2-1|TRBV4-1|15
TGCGCCAGCAGCCAAGAAGGGCTAGCGGGAGGTGAGCAGTTCTTC
CASSQEGLAGGEQFF
>NA|NA|TRBJ2-1|TRBV19|16
TGTGCCAGTAGTACCCCCGGGAACTTAGGCCACAATGAGCAGTTCTTC
CASSTPGNLGHNEQFF
>NA|TRBD2|TRBJ2-3|TRBV5-6|16
TGTGCCAGCAGCCTCGACCCGGGACTAAACACAGATACGCAGTATTTT
CASSLDPGLNTDTQYF
>NA|TRBD1|TRBJ2-3|TRBV19|16
TGTGCCAGTAATCCATCTGGGACAGGGAAACGGTATACGCAGTATTTT
CASNPSGTGKRYTQYF
>few|NA|TRBJ1-4|TRBV7-9|15
TGTGCCAGCAGCTTAGAAGGGAGGACACAGGAAAAACTGTTTTTT
CASSLEGRTQEKLFF
>NA|NA|TRBJ2-1|TRBV27|15
TGTGCCAGCAGTCCCCTAGGGACTGGGGACAATGAGCAGTTCTTC
CASSPLGTGDNEQFF
>NA|NA|TRBJ2-7|TRBV21-1|18
TGTGCCAGCAGCAAAGTAGGGCCAGGGGGCACGATAACCTACGAGCAGTACTTC
CASSKVGPGGTITYEQYF
>NA|NA|TRBJ2-4|TRBV6-5|15
TGTGCCAGCAGTTACTCCCGGGAGAGGCAAAACATTCAGTACTTC
CASSYSRERQNIQYF
>NA|NA|TRBJ1-3|TRBV29-1|14
TGCAGCGGAACCGGCGGAGGCTCTGGAAACACCATATATTTT
CSGTGGGSGNTIYF
>once|NA|TRBJ2-7|TRBV30|15
TGTGCCTGGAGTCAAATGCCAAGGGGAACCTACGAGCAGTACTTC
CAWSQMPRGTYEQYF
>NA|TRBD1|TRBJ2-2|TRBV19|13
TGTGCCAGTAGTATGACAGGGACCGGGGAGCTGTTTTTT
CASSMTGTGELFF
>NA|NA|TRBJ2-1|TRBV2|14
TGTGCCAGCAGAGGTACTAGTACGGGCCCCGAGCAGTTCTTC
CASRGTSTGPEQFF
>few|NA|TRBJ2-1|TRBV5-8|15
TGTGCCAGCAGCCCCGGGACTGTCCCCTACAATGAGCAGTTCTTC
CASSPGTVPYNEQFF
>NA|TRBD1|TRBJ1-4|TRBV7-9|15
TGTTCCAGCAGCTACACAGGGGGCGCGGATGAAAAACTGTTTTTT
CSSSYTGGADEKLFF
>NA|NA|TRBJ2-5|TRBV5-6|11
TGTGCCAGCACGTACCAAGAGACCCAGTACTTC
CASTYQETQYF
>NA|TRBD2|TRBJ2-7|TRBV27|13
TGTGCCAGCAGTTTTGGGGGGGGTAACGAGCAGTACTTC
CASSFGGGNEQYF
>NA|NA|TRBJ1-1|TRBV18|14
TGTGCCAGCTCACCACAGGACAGAGCCGCTGAAGCTTTCTTT
CASSPQDRAAEAFF
>NA|TRBD1|TRBJ2-7|TRBV10-2|15
TGCGCCAGCAGTGTGGAGGACAGGACTTCCTACGAGCAGTACTTC
CASSVEDRTSYEQYF
>NA|NA|TRBJ2-7|TRBV7-2|14
TGTGCCAGCACTGAGACACTCTTTGCCTACGAGCAGTACTTC
CASTETLFAYEQYF
>NA|NA|TRBJ1-3|TRBV19|19
TGTGCCAGTAGTCCGAACCCTTTGGACAGCAGTTACTCTGGAAACACCATATATTTT
CASSPNPLDSSYSGNTIYF
>once|NA|TRBJ2-1|TRBV4-1|13
TGCGCCAGCAGCCAAGCGCTAGCCAATGAGCAGTTCTTC
CASSQALANEQFF
>NA|NA|TRBJ1-2|TRBV11-2|11
TGTGCCAGCGAGGGTTTTGATGGCTACACCTTC
CASEGFDGYTF